This T cell receptor (beta chain) was retrieved from a study of CD8 T cells in Susac syndrome (dated by TCRdb to about 2019). Study-wide context: Among the sequenced Susac syndrome patients, five or six had clinically active disease and under ten were in clinical remission. The study compared CD8+ T cell repertoire clonality among 12 healthy donors, about 14 Susac syndrome patients and approximately 16 multiple sclerosis patients. The study used repertoire sequencing to test whether antigen drove CD8+ T cell activation and differentiation in Susac syndrome. At blood withdrawal, Susac syndrome patients were either therapy-naive, taking corticosteroids (in some cases with IVIg as well), or taking IVIg alone.

High-throughput TCR beta sequencing profiled peripheral blood CD8+ and CD4+ T cells from healthy donors, Susac syndrome patients and multiple sclerosis patients. The Susac syndrome patients fulfilled recently defined diagnostic criteria for definite or probable disease. Bulk CD8+ and CD4+ T cells were purified by magnetic negative isolation, whereas CD8+ TEMRA cells were enriched by FACS. Blood was drawn into EDTA tubes, processed within 24 hours, and PBMCs were isolated by density gradient centrifugation. PBMCs destined for TCR sequencing were cryopreserved in liquid nitrogen and later thawed in a 37 °C water bath. The sorted or isolated CD4+, CD8+ and CD8+ TEMRA cells had a purity of 90% or higher. RNA was extracted using the RNeasy kit, and roughly 0.5 to 1 microgram was reverse transcribed with random hexamers. TCR beta CDR3 regions were amplified with the immunoSEQ multiplex PCR assay covering 54 Vbeta and 13 Jbeta segments. PCR amplification bias was corrected by using a synthetic template baseline for primer optimization and computational correction. Per the authors' processing: Only productive sequences were kept, with reads annotated to V, D and J genes according to IMGT and analyzed in immunoSEQ Analyzer. Clonality was computed as one minus Shannon entropy normalized by log2 of the number of productive unique sequences. For each patient and control, public and private clones were evaluated among the 100 most prevalent clones. A clone was defined as Susac-specific if it was absent from the healthy and MS cohorts, from some 1,100 published viral clones and from other ImmuneACCESS disease sequences. In TCRdb, the public reads were trimmed at Q25 with fastp and aligned with MiXCR, with productive beta chains retained. Rows are combined by CDR3 protein, so each entry shows the most common genes and DNA. The V and J calls were determined by TCRdb, not by the authors. The table for this sample lists roughly 88,000 distinct CDR3 sequences; 95% to 96% of them were counted only once. Approximately 0.41% of the sample rests with the top ten.

As concerns this clonotype: The antigen it binds to is not known. No much larger clonotype is one base removed from it; base qualities were not supplied.

Beyond this particular receptor, the publication reports: CD8+ repertoires in Susac syndrome showed clonal expansion, which was highest in CD8+ TEMRA cells and was greater in clinically active patients than in remitting patients. Around 15 Susac-specific public clones were identified in the total CD8+ repertoire, and roughly five Susac-specific public clones were identified in the CD8+ TEMRA repertoire. The study acknowledged that relatively few individuals were included in the TCR sequencing and HLA analysis.

Specimen: CD8+ T cells from PBMCs. The source of this sequence is a human donor with Susac syndrome.

The sequenced DNA is TGTGCCAGCCCCCGGCCGCCAGGGAAGACCAAGACCCAGTACTTC. It translates as CASPRPPGKTKTQYF. The chain uses TRBV9 and TRBJ2-5; the D gene is possibly TRBD1, with 5 bases matching. CDR3 length: 15 amino acids, cysteine to phenylalanine. Only the CDR3 portion is preserved as DNA: 45 bases, with reading frame beginning at the first base. The germline ends are 22 bases apart after V is trimmed by 7 bases and J by 6 bases. CDR1 and CDR2, looked up from the germline V gene, are SGDLS and YYNGEE. Joined to the reference TRBV9 and TRBJ2-5 proteins, this CDR3 gives the full variable domain: DSGVTQTPKHLITATGQRVTLRCSPRSGDLSVYWYQQSLDQGLQFLIQYYNGEERAKGNILERFSAQQFPDLHSELNLSSLELGDSALYFCASPRPPGKTKTQYFGPGTRLLVL.